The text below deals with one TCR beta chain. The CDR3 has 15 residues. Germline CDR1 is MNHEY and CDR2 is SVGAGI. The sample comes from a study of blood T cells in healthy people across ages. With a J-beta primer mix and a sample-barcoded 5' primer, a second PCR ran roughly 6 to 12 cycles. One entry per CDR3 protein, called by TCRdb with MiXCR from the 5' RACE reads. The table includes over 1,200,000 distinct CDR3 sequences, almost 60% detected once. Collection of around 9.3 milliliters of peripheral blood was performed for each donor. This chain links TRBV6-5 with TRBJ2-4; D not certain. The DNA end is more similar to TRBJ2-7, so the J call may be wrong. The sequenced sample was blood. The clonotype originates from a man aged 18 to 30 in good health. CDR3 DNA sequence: TGTGCCAGCAGTTACTCGATTTCGGAACCTTACGAGCAGTACTTC. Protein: CASSYSISEPYEQYF.